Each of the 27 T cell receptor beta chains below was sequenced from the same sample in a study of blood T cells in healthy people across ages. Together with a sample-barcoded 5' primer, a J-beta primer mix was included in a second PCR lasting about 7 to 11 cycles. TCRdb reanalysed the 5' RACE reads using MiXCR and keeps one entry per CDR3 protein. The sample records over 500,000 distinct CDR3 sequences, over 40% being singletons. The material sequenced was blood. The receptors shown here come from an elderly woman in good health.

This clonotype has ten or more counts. The CDR3 nucleotides are TGCGCCAGCAGCCAAGATCGGGGAAGGAATGAGCAGTTCTTC. It yields the protein CASSQDRGRNEQFF. The rearrangement uses TRBV4-1 and TRBJ2-1; the D gene is possibly TRBD2 (5 bases). Germline CDR1 reads MGHRA; CDR2 reads YSYEKL. CDR3 length equals 14 residues. V was clipped by 0 bases and J by 7 bases, with 10 bases between them.

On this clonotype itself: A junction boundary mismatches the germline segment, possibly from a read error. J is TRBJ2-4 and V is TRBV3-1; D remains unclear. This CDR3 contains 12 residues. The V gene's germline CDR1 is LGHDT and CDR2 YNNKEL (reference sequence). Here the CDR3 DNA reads TGTGCCAGCAGCCCCCAAGGAAACAGTCAGTACTTC. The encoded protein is CASSPQGNSQYF.

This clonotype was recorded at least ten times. CDR3 sequence: CASSQNQGYGYTF. CDR3 DNA sequence: TGTGCCAGCAGCCAAAACCAGGGCTATGGCTACACCTTC. The rearrangement joins TRBV7-2 to TRBJ1-2, with D possibly being TRBD1 (5 bases). Trimming pared 5 bases from V and 4 bases from J, leaving 11 bases between. This CDR3 region has 13 residues. Germline V gene sequence: CDR1 SGHTA, CDR2 FQGNSA.

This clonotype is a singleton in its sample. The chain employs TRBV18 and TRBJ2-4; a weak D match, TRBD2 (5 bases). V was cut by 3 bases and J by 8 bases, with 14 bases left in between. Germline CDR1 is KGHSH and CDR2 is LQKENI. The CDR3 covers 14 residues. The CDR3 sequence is CASSPTGEEDIQYF. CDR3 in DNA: TGTGCCAGCTCACCCACCGGTGAGGAGGACATTCAGTACTTC.

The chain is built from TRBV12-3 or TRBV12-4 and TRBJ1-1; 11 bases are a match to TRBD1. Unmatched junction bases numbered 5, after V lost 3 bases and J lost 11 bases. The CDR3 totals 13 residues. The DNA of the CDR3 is TGTGCCAGCAGTTTGGACAGGGGGCACGTGGCTTTCTTT. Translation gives CASSLDRGHVAFF.

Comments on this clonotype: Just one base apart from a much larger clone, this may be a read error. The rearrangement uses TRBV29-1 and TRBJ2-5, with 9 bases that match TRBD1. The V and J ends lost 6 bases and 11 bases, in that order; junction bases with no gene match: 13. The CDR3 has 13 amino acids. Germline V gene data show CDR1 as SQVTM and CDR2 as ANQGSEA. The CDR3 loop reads CSVRDRASSEQYF. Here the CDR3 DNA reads TGCAGCGTCCGGGACAGGGCCTCCAGTGAGCAGTACTTC.

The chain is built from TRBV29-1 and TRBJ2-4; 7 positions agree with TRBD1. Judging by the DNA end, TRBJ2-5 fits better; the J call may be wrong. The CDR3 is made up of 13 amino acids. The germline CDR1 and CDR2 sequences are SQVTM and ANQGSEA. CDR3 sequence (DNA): TGCAGCGTTAGGGCAGGGGGTCAAGAGACCCAGTACTTC. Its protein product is CSVRAGGQETQYF.

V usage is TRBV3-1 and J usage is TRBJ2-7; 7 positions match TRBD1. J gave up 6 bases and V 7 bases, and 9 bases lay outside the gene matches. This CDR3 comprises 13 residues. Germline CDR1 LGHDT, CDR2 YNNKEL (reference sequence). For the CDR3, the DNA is TGTGCCAGCACCAACAGGGGTTCGAGCGAGCAGTACTTC. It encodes CASTNRGSSEQYF.

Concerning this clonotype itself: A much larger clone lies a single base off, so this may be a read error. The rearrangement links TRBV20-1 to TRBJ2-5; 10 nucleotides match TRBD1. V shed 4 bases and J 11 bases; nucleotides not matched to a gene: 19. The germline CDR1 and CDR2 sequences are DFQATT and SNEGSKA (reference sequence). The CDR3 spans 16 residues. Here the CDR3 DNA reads TGCAGTGCTACCCCGGGACAGGGGACCCTAGTTAATGAGCAGTACTTC. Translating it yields CSATPGQGTLVNEQYF.

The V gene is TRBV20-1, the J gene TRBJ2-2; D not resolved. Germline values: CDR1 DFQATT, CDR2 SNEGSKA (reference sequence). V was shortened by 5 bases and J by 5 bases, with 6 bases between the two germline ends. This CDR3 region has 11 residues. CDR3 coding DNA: TGCAGTGCTCTATTAACCGGGGAGCTGTTTTTT. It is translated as CSALLTGELFF.

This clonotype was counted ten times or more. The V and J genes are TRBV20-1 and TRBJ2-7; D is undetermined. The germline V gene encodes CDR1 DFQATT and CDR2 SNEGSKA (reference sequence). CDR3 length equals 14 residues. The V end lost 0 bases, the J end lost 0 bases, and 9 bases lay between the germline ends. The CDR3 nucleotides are TGCAGTGCTAGAGAAGTAAGGAACTCCTACGAGCAGTACTTC. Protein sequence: CSAREVRNSYEQYF.

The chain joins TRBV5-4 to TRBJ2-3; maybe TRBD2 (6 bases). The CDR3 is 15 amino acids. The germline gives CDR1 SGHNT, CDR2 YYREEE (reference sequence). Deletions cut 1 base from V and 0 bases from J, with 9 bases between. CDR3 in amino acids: CASSLWRGSTDTQYF. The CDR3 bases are TGTGCCAGCAGCTTGTGGAGGGGAAGCACAGATACGCAGTATTTT.

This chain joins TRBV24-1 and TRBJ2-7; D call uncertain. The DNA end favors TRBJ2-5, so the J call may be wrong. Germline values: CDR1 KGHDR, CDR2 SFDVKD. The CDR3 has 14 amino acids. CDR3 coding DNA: TGTGCCACCAGTGACATGGGAACCCGGGAGACCCAGTACTTC. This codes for CATSDMGTRETQYF.

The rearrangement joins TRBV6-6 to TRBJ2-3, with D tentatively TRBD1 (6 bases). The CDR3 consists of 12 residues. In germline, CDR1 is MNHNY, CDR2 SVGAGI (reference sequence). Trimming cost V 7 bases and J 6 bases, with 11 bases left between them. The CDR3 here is CASTSTGDTQYF. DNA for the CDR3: TGTGCCAGCACCTCGACAGGCGATACGCAGTATTTT.

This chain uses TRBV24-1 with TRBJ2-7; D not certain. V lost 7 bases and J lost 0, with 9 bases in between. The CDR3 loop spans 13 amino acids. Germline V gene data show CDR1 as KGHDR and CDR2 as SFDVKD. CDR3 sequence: CATSPRSSYEQYF. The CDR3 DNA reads TGTGCCACCAGCCCACGGAGCTCCTACGAGCAGTACTTC.

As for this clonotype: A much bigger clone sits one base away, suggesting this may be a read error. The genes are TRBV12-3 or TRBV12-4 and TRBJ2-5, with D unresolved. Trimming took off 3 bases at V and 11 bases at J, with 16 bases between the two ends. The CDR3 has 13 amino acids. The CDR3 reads CASSLVAGNEQYF. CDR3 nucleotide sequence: TGTGCCAGCAGTTTGGTAGCAGGCAATGAGCAGTACTTC.

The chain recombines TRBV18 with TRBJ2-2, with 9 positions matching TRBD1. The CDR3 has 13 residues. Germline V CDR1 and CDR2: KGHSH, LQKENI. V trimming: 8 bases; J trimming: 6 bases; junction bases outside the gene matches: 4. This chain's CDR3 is CASARTGAGELFF. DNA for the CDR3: TGTGCCAGCGCAAGGACAGGGGCCGGGGAGCTGTTTTTT.

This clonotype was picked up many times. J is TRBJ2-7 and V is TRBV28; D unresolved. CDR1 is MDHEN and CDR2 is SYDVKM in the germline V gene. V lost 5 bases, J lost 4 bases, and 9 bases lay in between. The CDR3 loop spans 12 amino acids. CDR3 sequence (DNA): TGTGCCAGCAGTAATTCCGTTTACGAGCAGTACTTC. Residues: CASSNSVYEQYF. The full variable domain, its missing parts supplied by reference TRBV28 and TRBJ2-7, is DVKVTQSSRYLVKRTGEKVFLECVQDMDHENMFWYRQDPGLGLRLIYFSYDVKMKEKGDIPEGYSVSREKKERFSLILESASTNQTSMYLCASSNSVYEQYFGPGTRLTVT.

The CDR3 bases are TGCAGTGCTAGCAAAGAGGGTAGGGGACTAGCGCGGTTTGATGAGCAGTTCTTC. Its translation: CSASKEGRGLARFDEQFF. The chain joins TRBV20-1 to TRBJ2-1, with 10 bases fitting TRBD2. Per germline, CDR1 DFQATT and CDR2 SNEGSKA (reference sequence). This CDR3 contains 18 residues. V dropped 3 bases and J dropped 8; count of bases not matched to a gene: 19.

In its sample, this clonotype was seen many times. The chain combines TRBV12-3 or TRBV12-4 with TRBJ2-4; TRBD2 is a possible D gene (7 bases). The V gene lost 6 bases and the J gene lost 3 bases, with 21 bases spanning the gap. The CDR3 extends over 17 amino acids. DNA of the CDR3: TGTGCCAGCAGCCCCAGAGGGGCAGGGGAGGGCAAAAACATTCAGTACTTC. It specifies CASSPRGAGEGKNIQYF.

In nucleotides, the CDR3 is TGCGCCAGCAGAGGTGTGGAGGACCTCGAGACCCAGTACTTC. The encoded protein is CASRGVEDLETQYF. The chain couples TRBV5-1 to TRBJ2-5; TRBD2 is a possible D gene (5 bases). This CDR3 contains 14 residues. Looked up from germline, CDR1 is SGHRS and CDR2 is YFSETQ. V gave up 5 bases and J gave up 5 bases, with 16 bases separating them.

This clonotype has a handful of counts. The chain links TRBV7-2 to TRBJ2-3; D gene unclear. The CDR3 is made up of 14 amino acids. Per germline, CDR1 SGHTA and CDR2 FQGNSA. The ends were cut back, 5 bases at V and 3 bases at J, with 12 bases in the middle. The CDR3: CASSQFAWTDTQYF. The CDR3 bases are TGTGCCAGCAGCCAGTTCGCCTGGACAGATACGCAGTATTTT.

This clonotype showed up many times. CDR3: CSARDSKTPGANVLTF. The DNA for the CDR3 is TGCAGTGCTAGAGATTCTAAGACCCCTGGGGCCAACGTCCTGACTTTC. This rearrangement joins TRBV20-1 to TRBJ2-6; D is undetermined. V was clipped by 0 bases and J by 2 bases, with 11 bases between them. Germline V gene data show CDR1 as DFQATT and CDR2 as SNEGSKA (reference sequence). The CDR3 totals 16 residues.

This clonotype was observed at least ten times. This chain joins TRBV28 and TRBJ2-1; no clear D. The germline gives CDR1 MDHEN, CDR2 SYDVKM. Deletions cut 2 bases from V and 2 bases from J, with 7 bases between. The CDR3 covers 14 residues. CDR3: CASSLLPPYNEQFF. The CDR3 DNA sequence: TGTGCCAGCAGTTTACTTCCCCCCTACAATGAGCAGTTCTTC.

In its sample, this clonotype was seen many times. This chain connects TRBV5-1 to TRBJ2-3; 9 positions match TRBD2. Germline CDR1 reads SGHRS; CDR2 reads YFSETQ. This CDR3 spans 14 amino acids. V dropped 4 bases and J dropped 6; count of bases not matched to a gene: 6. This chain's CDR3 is CASSLVAGEDTQYF. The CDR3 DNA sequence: TGCGCCAGCAGCCTAGTAGCGGGGGAGGATACGCAGTATTTT.

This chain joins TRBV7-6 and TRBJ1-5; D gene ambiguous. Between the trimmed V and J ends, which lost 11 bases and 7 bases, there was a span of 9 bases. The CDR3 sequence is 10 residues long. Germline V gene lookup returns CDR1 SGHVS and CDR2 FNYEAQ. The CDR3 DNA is TGTGCCGGTGGCTGGCAGCCCCAGCATTTT. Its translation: CAGGWQPQHF.

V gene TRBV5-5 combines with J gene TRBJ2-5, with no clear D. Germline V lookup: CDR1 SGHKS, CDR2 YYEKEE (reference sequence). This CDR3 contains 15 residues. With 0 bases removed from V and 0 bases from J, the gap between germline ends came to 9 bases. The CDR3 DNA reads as TGTGCCAGCAGCTTGGTCTGGAGTAACCAAGAGACCCAGTACTTC. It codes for CASSLVWSNQETQYF.